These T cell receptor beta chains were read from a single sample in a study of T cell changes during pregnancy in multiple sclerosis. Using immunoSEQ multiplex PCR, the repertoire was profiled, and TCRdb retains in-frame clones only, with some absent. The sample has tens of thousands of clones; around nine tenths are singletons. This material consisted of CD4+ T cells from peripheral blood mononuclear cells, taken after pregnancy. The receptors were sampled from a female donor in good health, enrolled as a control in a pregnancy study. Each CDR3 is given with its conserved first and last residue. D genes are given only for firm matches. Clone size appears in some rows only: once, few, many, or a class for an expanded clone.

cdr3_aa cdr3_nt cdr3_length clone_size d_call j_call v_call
CASSEWDRGLYGANVLTF TGTGCCAGCAGTGAATGGGACAGGGGGCTGTATGGGGCCAACGTCCTGACTTTC 18 once TRBD1 TRBJ2-6 TRBV2
CASSLAGALLHEQFF TGCGCCAGCAGCTTGGCGGGAGCACTCTTGCATGAGCAGTTCTTC 15 NA NA TRBJ2-1 TRBV5-1
CARSTTSGIDTQYF TGTGCCAGAAGCACGACTAGCGGGATAGATACGCAGTATTTT 14 NA TRBD2 TRBJ2-3 TRBV5-3
CASSPGGYEQYF TGTGCCAGCTCACCGGGGGGCTACGAGCAGTACTTC 12 once NA TRBJ2-7 TRBV18
CASSSRGQGPTTNEKLFF TGTGCCAGCAGCTCCCGTGGACAGGGACCGACGACTAATGAAAAACTGTTTTTT 18 NA TRBD1 TRBJ1-4 TRBV5-8
CASSPRGGTDTQYF TGTGCCAGCAGCCCCAGGGGTGGCACAGATACGCAGTATTTT 14 NA NA TRBJ2-3 TRBV7-3
CASSLNAAGREKLFF TGTGCCAGCAGTTTAAACGCGGCGGGACGTGAAAAACTGTTTTTT 15 NA NA TRBJ1-4 TRBV28
CASSLFQTSGGTSSTDTQYF TGTGCCAGCTCACTCTTCCAGACTAGCGGGGGGACTTCTAGCACAGATACGCAGTATTTT 20 NA TRBD2 TRBJ2-3 TRBV18
CASSLGGMSNQPQHF TGTGCCAGTAGCCTGGGGGGGATGAGCAATCAGCCCCAGCATTTT 15 NA NA TRBJ1-5 TRBV19
CASSLSGSGNQPQHF TGTGCCAGCAGTTTATCCGGGTCAGGCAATCAGCCCCAGCATTTT 15 NA NA TRBJ1-5 TRBV27
CASQQGPNTEAFF TGTGCCAGCCAACAGGGGCCGAACACTGAAGCTTTCTTT 13 few TRBD1 TRBJ1-1 TRBV10-3
CASRPTSGSSYEQYF TGCGCCAGCAGACCGACTAGCGGGAGCTCCTACGAGCAGTACTTC 15 NA TRBD2 TRBJ2-7 TRBV5-1
CASSRTGVVQETQYF TGTGCCAGTAGTAGGACAGGCGTGGTCCAAGAGACCCAGTACTTC 15 NA TRBD1 TRBJ2-5 TRBV19
CASSRAGGQDNEQFF TGTGCCAGCAGTCGAGCGGGGGGGCAAGACAATGAGCAGTTCTTC 15 NA TRBD2 TRBJ2-1 TRBV6-1
CASSGGAYEQYF TGCGCCAGCAGCGGTGGGGCGTACGAGCAGTACTTC 12 NA NA TRBJ2-7 TRBV5-1
CASSQENTGDGTEAFF TGCGCCAGCAGCCAAGAAAATACAGGGGATGGCACTGAAGCTTTCTTT 16 NA TRBD1 TRBJ1-1 TRBV4-3
CAWRSVRVAEKLFF TGTGCCTGGAGGTCTGTCAGGGTGGCAGAGAAACTGTTTTTT 14 NA NA TRBJ1-4 TRBV30
CASSQEPRGTGELFF TGTGCCAGCAGCCAAGAGCCGCGGGGAACCGGGGAGCTGTTTTTT 15 NA NA TRBJ2-2 TRBV4-2
CASSPLDRDSYEQYF TGTGCCAGCAGCCCTCTGGACAGGGATTCCTACGAGCAGTACTTC 15 NA TRBD1 TRBJ2-7 TRBV6-5
CASSSFGTGEVDGYTF TGCGCCAGCAGCTCGTTTGGTACAGGGGAAGTTGATGGCTACACCTTC 16 NA TRBD1 TRBJ1-2 TRBV5-1
CASSSPGQGVNRGYTF TGTGCCAGCAGCTCCCCGGGACAGGGGGTAAACCGGGGCTACACCTTC 16 NA TRBD1 TRBJ1-2 TRBV5-8
CASRFDRSSYNSPLHF TGTGCCAGCAGATTTGACAGGAGCTCCTATAATTCACCCCTCCACTTT 16 few NA TRBJ1-6 TRBV2
CASSHGRYEQYF TGTGCCAGCAGCCACGGTCGCTACGAGCAGTACTTC 12 NA NA TRBJ2-7 TRBV9
CASSLEAGGSRELFF TGTGCCAGCAGCTTGGAGGCAGGGGGAAGCAGGGAGCTGTTTTTT 15 NA TRBD1 TRBJ2-2 TRBV5-4